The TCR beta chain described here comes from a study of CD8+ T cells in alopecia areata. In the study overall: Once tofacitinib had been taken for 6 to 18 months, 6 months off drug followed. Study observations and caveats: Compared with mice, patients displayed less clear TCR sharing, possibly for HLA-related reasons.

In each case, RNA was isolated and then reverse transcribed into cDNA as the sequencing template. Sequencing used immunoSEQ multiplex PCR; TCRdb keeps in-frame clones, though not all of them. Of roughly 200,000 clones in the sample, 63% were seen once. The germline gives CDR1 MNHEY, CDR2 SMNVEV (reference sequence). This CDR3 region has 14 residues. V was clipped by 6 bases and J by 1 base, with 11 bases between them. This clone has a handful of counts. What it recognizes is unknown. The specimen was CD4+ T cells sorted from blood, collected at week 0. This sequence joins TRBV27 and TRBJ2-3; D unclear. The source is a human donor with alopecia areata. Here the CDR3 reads CASSPVWGTDTQYF. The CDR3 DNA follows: TGTGCCAGCAGCCCCGTTTGGGGCACAGATACGCAGTATTTT.